This TCR beta chain is from a study of naive and memory T cell subsets. Findings and caveats of the study: Especially in CD8 cells, naive repertoires contained a few larger clonotypes, possibly CD45RA-re-expressing memory cells.

The germline V and J ends were trimmed by 4 bases and 5 bases, with 11 bases remaining between them. The germline gives CDR1 MNHNS, CDR2 SASEGT. This CDR3 region has 13 residues. An equimolar mix of two oligonucleotides served as the beta constant-region primer for TRBC1 and TRBC2. Ligated cDNA was amplified by four rounds of PCR with nested alpha and beta constant-region primers and SP2. A 12-nucleotide UMI and the SP2 primer were added to the cDNA 3' end by oligonucleotide ligation. TCRdb reprocessed the UMI-ligation and nested PCR reads via MiXCR and lists one record per CDR3 protein. The table lists 130,000 to 150,000 distinct CDR3 sequences, under 25% of them singletons, with 0.085% to 0.11% in the top ten. This clonotype has just a few counts. Its antigen is not known.

Sequenced sample: naive CD4+ T cells from blood. The receptor's source is a human donor in good health. The chain has TRBV6-1 and TRBJ1-1; D possibly corresponds to TRBD1 (6 bases). In DNA, the CDR3 is TGTGCCAGCAGTGGCAGGGGACGGACTGAAGCTTTCTTT. It encodes CASSGRGRTEAFF.